The 10 T cell receptor beta chains below all came from one sample that was sequenced in a study of blood T cell repertoires in COVID-19. Repertoires were generated with immunoSEQ multiplex PCR, while TCRdb's copy carries only in-frame clones and drops some. Altogether under 200,000 clones are present, around 85% being singletons, with the ten largest covering 9.8%. The sequenced sample consisted of peripheral blood. These TCRs come from a woman of 80 years or more with acute or convalescent COVID-19.

The gene calls are TRBV29-1 and TRBJ1-2, with D maybe TRBD1 (6 bases). The CDR3 extends over 15 amino acids. Trimming left V 3 bases short and J 7 bases short, with 21 bases between. CDR1 and CDR2 (germline): SQVTM, ANQGSEA. In nucleotides, the CDR3 is TGCAGCGTTGAGCTAGGAATACAGGGTTTGGGTGGCTACACCTTC. This gives the protein CSVELGIQGLGGYTF.

J is TRBJ2-2 and V is TRBV7-9, with D maybe TRBD2 (5 bases). The CDR3 is made up of 15 amino acids. V dropped 8 bases and J dropped 0 bases, with 13 bases sitting between them. Germline lookup yields CDR1 SEHNR and CDR2 FQNEAQ (reference sequence). The CDR3 here is CASHNGKPNTGELFF. The DNA for the CDR3 is TGTGCCAGCCACAACGGGAAGCCGAACACCGGGGAGCTGTTTTTT.

This clone was picked up one time. V usage is TRBV19 and J usage is TRBJ1-5; 7 positions agree with TRBD1. Germline CDR1 LNHDA, CDR2 SQIVND (reference sequence). Trimming at V came to 5 bases and at J to 3 bases, leaving 7 bases not matched to a gene. This CDR3 comprises 15 residues. CDR3 in DNA: TGTGCCAGTAGTCCAATACAGGGGATCAATCAGCCCCAGCATTTT. It specifies CASSPIQGINQPQHF.

The rearrangement uses TRBV5-5 and TRBJ2-1, with D possibly being TRBD2 (6 bases). This CDR3 is 17 amino acids long. Germline CDR1 reads SGHKS; CDR2 reads YYEKEE (reference sequence). Trimming took off 3 bases at V and 2 bases at J, with 18 bases between the two ends. CDR3 DNA sequence: TGTGCCAGCAGCTGGAGGGCAGCGCCTACTGCCTACAATGAGCAGTTCTTC. Its protein product is CASSWRAAPTAYNEQFF.

V is TRBV29-1 and J is TRBJ1-1; TRBD1 matches 10 bases. The CDR3 is 13 residues long. Trimming at V came to 7 bases and at J to 2 bases, leaving 4 bases not matched to a gene. Germline V CDR1 and CDR2: SQVTM, ANQGSEA. The CDR3 DNA follows: TGCAGCGCTATGACAGGGGGCAACACTGAAGCTTTCTTT. Protein product: CSAMTGGNTEAFF.

The chain combines TRBV7-2 with TRBJ1-2; possible D gene TRBD1, 6 bases. CDR3 length: 15 residues. Germline-derived CDR1 and CDR2 are SGHTA and FQGNSA. Trimming removed 8 bases at V and 7 bases at J, with 23 bases between. DNA of the CDR3: TGTGCCAGCCGGGGCGGGGGGGGCGCACCGGGTGGCTACACCTTC. Translation gives CASRGGGGAPGGYTF.

V gene TRBV6-6 combines with J gene TRBJ2-1; 10 nucleotides agree with TRBD2. V lost 2 bases and J lost 6; bases outside the gene matches: 7. The CDR3 length is 16 residues. Germline V CDR1 and CDR2: MNHNY, SVGAGI (reference sequence). The DNA of the CDR3 is TGTGCCAGCAGTTACGGAAGCGGGGGGGCCACCAATGAGCAGTTCTTC. This sequence encodes CASSYGSGGATNEQFF.

The chain is built from TRBV7-9 and TRBJ2-7; 8 positions agree with TRBD2. This CDR3 region has 13 residues. Per germline, CDR1 SEHNR and CDR2 FQNEAQ (reference sequence). V lost 5 bases, J lost 2 bases, and 2 bases stayed unmatched. CDR3 loop: CASSNGGAYEQYF. The CDR3 coding sequence is TGTGCCAGCAGCAACGGGGGGGCCTACGAGCAGTACTTC.

The genes are TRBV5-6 and TRBJ1-2; 7 positions match TRBD1. The CDR3 totals 14 residues. J gave up 2 bases and V 4 bases, and 5 bases lay outside the gene matches. Per germline, CDR1 SGHDT and CDR2 YYEEEE. The CDR3 nucleotides are TGTGCCAGCAGCCCCTCGGGACAGAACTATGGCTACACCTTC. As protein: CASSPSGQNYGYTF.

The chain links TRBV30 to TRBJ1-1; a weak D match, TRBD1 (5 bases). Deletions cut 0 bases from V and 0 bases from J, with 11 bases between. Germline loops: CDR1 GTSNPN, CDR2 SVGIG (reference sequence). CDR3 size: 15 residues. CDR3 DNA sequence: TGTGCCTGGAGTGTACAGGACAACATGAACACTGAAGCTTTCTTT. The encoded protein is CAWSVQDNMNTEAFF.